This T cell receptor beta chain was recorded in a study of cytomegalovirus exposure and HLA in healthy donors. Whole-study results and caveats: In vitro checks showed that a few CMV-associated chains really do target CMV antigens. TRBV6-2, TRBV6-3 and some other V segments were excluded as indistinguishable.

To note about this clone: Its cognate antigen is unknown.

In germline, CDR1 is MNHNS, CDR2 SASEGT. The CDR3 runs 14 residues. V was pared by 4 bases and J by 0 bases, with 6 bases between. Use of 60 Vbeta and 13 Jbeta primers characterized the PCR. Data came from immunoSEQ multiplex PCR; TCRdb stores just in-frame clones and leaves some out. This repertoire shows some 130,000 clones, about three quarters found once; its top ten account for roughly 3.8%. J is TRBJ2-2 and V is TRBV6-1; D uncertain. The clonotype originates from a male donor in good health and CMV-seronegative. Material: PBMCs. CDR3 nucleotides: TGTGCCAGCAGTGCCGACACGAACACCGGGGAGCTGTTTTTT. It codes for CASSADTNTGELFF.